Listed below are T cell receptor beta chains from one sample, sequenced in a study of identical twins. TCRdb re-derived calls from the 5' RACE reads in MiXCR, one entry per CDR3 protein. The sample lists about 470,000 distinct CDR3 sequences; roughly 24% were seen once. These same records also appear under a second study, on T cells expressing NK-cell markers.

The sequencing sample was made of CD4+ T cells sorted from blood. These receptors all come from a woman in her late teens or twenties in good health. Both conserved end residues are part of each CDR3. A D gene is named only where the DNA matches it firmly. Only some rows state a clone size, as once, few, many or a class for expanded clones.

V	D	size	J	DNA	CDR3
TRBV20-1	.	few	TRBJ1-5	TGCAGTGCTAGAAAGGGCCAGGAGCCCCAGCATTTT	CSARKGQEPQHF
TRBV3-1	.	few	TRBJ1-1	TGTGCCAGCAGCCAGGGAAAGAACACTGAAGCTTTCTTT	CASSQGKNTEAFF
TRBV10-3	TRBD1	.	TRBJ2-5	TGTGCCATCAGTGCCCGGACAGGGGGCAGGGGGGAGACCCAGTACTTC	CAISARTGGRGETQYF
TRBV5-1	.	few	TRBJ2-7	TGCGCCAGCAGCTTGAATGGCTACTACGAGCAGTACTTC	CASSLNGYYEQYF
TRBV7-2	.	few	TRBJ2-3	TGTGCCAGCAGCTTAAGTTGGGGATCGACGCAGTATTTT	CASSLSWGSTQYF
TRBV5-6	.	few	TRBJ1-4	TGTGCCAGCAGCAGGGGTCGCGAAAAACTGTTTTTT	CASSRGREKLFF
TRBV9	.	.	TRBJ2-6	TGTGCCAGCAGCTGGTCAGGGCCCGGGGCCAACGTCCTGACTTTC	CASSWSGPGANVLTF
TRBV4-3	.	.	TRBJ2-7	TGCGCCAGCAGCCAAGAATGGACATTAGTCTACGAGCAGTACTTC	CASSQEWTLVYEQYF
TRBV20-1	.	.	TRBJ1-2	TGCAGTGCTAGTCGAGGGCATGGCTACACCTTC	CSASRGHGYTF
TRBV20-1	TRBD1	.	TRBJ1-2	TGCAGCGCCATAGGGGGCCGAGATGGCTACACCTTC	CSAIGGRDGYTF
TRBV9	TRBD2	.	TRBJ2-5	TGTGCCAGCAGCTCAGCTAGCGGAAGAGAGACCCAGTACTTC	CASSSASGRETQYF
TRBV7-9	.	few	TRBJ1-1	TGTGCCAGCAGCCCCACTGACGTCGGGGTTAACACTGAAGCTTTCTTT	CASSPTDVGVNTEAFF
TRBV5-1	.	.	TRBJ2-7	TGCGCCAGCAGCCTACAGCCCAACAGGGATTCCTACGAGCAGTACTTC	CASSLQPNRDSYEQYF
TRBV3-1	.	.	TRBJ2-5	TGTGCCAGCAGCCAACCCCGGACTACCGGGGAGGACCAGTACTTC	CASSQPRTTGEDQYF
TRBV6-5	.	.	TRBJ2-7	TGTGCCAGCAGTTACTCGATGGGGTTAGACGGCGAGCAGTACTTC	CASSYSMGLDGEQYF
TRBV14	TRBD1	once	TRBJ2-4	TGTGCCAGCAGCCAAGATCGGTGGACAGGGGGCGCAACGGACATTCAGTACTTC	CASSQDRWTGGATDIQYF